This T cell receptor (beta chain) stems from a study of OX40 agonist ivuxolimab in advanced cancers. Study details: Earlier anti-PD-1, anti-PD-L1 or anti-CTLA-4 therapy was permitted; less than 50% had received some.

The table came from immunoSEQ multiplex PCR; TCRdb's copy has only in-frame clones and leaves some out. Counted here are 75,000 to 90,000 clones, 80% to 95% occurring once; the ten biggest clones make up over 0.55%. Here the sequenced sample was CD4+ or CD8+ T cells sorted from blood, taken in a trial of the OX40 agonist ivuxolimab. The source is an adult with an advanced solid tumor such as melanoma, head and neck, liver or kidney cancer.

The CDR3 region is CASSPLDSYNEQFF. In DNA, the CDR3 is TGTGCCAGCAGCCCCCTGGACAGTTACAATGAGCAGTTCTTC. The J gene is TRBJ2-1, the V gene TRBV14; a weak D match, TRBD1 (6 bases). CDR1 and CDR2 from the germline V gene are SGHDN and FVKESK. V was pared by 4 bases and J by 4 bases, with 11 bases between. The CDR3 covers 14 residues. Full variable domain (remainder filled in from reference TRBV14 and TRBJ2-1): EAGVTQFPSHSVIEKGQTVTLRCDPISGHDNLYWYRRVMGKEIKFLLHFVKESKQDESGMPNNRFLAERTGGTYSTLKVQPAELEDSGVYFCASSPLDSYNEQFFGPGTRLTVL.